This TCR beta chain was profiled in a study of cytomegalovirus exposure and HLA in healthy donors. It was with 60 Vbeta and 13 Jbeta primers that the PCR ran. Here immunoSEQ multiplex PCR was the method, and the copy in TCRdb shows in-frame clones only, minus some. The table has about 280,000 clones, about 90% seen once. The CDR3 is 14 residues long. Germline V gene data show CDR1 as SGHNT and CDR2 as YYREEE (reference sequence). V trimming: 4 bases; J trimming: 1 base; junction bases outside the gene matches: 2. This clone was seen a handful of times. Its matching antigen is unknown. General study points: TRBV6-2, TRBV6-3 and other indistinguishable V segments were excluded. Association of a missense DCLRE1C variant with TCR beta V- and J-gene trimming was reported in a later analysis.

V gene TRBV5-4 combines with J gene TRBJ2-3, with TRBD2 identical over 8 bases. Sequencing was performed on PBMCs. The TCR sequence derives from a young woman in good health and CMV-seronegative. The CDR3 region is CASSPGGGTDTQYF. In nucleotides, the CDR3 is TGTGCCAGCAGCCCGGGGGGGGGCACAGATACGCAGTATTTT.